This T cell receptor (beta chain) comes out of a study of blood T cell repertoires in COVID-19. Study summary: There were acute and convalescent COVID-19 samples, and they came from the United States, Italy and Spain. From T cells, B-cell-depleted T cells, or PBMCs came the material, which was cDNA or gDNA.

Germline V gene lookup returns CDR1 SGDLS and CDR2 YYNGEE. The CDR3 totals 17 residues. V gave up 2 bases and J gave up 1 base; unmatched junction bases: 6. Original processing notes: Quantification of nucleated cells was approximated via reference gene primer amplification. Sequenced by immunoSEQ multiplex PCR; TCRdb stores in-frame clones only, minus some. V and J calls plus clone size are reproduced from that table; the DNA served to infer D and trimming. The sample holds about 350,000 clones, 88% seen once. Seattle enrolled patients during active infection and tracked them longitudinally. This clone was counted a few times.

This chain connects TRBV9 to TRBJ2-2, with 9 positions matching TRBD2. Input material: peripheral blood. The TCR sequence derives from a woman between 65 and 79 years old with COVID-19, enrolled during active disease. The CDR3 spells CASSVTAGGLNTGELFF. CDR3 coding DNA: TGTGCCAGCAGCGTGACCGCGGGGGGGCTGAACACCGGGGAGCTGTTTTTT.